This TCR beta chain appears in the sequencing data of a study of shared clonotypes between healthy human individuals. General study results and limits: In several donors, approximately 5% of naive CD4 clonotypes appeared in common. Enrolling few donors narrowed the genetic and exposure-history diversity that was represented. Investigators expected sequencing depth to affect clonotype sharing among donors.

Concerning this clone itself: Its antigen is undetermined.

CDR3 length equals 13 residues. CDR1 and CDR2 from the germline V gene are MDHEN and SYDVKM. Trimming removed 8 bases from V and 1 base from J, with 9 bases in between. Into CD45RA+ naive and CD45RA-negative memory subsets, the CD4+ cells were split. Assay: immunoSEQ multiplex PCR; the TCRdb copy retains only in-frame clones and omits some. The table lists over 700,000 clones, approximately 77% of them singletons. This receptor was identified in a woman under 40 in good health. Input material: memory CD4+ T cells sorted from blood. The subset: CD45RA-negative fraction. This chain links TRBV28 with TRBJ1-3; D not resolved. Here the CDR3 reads CASRVGSGNTIYF. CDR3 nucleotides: TGTGCCAGCCGGGTGGGTTCTGGAAACACCATATATTTT.